This paragraph covers one T cell receptor beta chain sequence. This record comes from a study of blood T cell repertoires in COVID-19. Study summary: Donors in the United States, Italy and Spain gave samples during acute or convalescent COVID-19. PBMCs, B-cell-depleted T cells, or T cells were the source of the cDNA or gDNA that made up the material.

Per the authors' pipeline: Counts of nucleated cells, estimated from reference gene primer amplification, were obtained. Using immunoSEQ multiplex PCR, the repertoire was profiled, and TCRdb retains in-frame clones only, with some absent. V and J calls and clone size are those listed in that table; D and trimming were worked out from the DNA. The sample contains approximately 220,000 clones, approximately 86% of which appear only once. Germline CDR1 SGHAT, CDR2 FQNNGV. The CDR3 consists of 15 residues. Trimming stripped 5 bases from V and 1 base from J, with 11 bases between. The V and J genes are TRBV11-2 and TRBJ1-4; D might be TRBD1 (5 bases). Input material: peripheral blood. This receptor was taken from a man between 60 and 75 years old with acute or convalescent COVID-19. CDR3 in amino acids: CASSLTGGTNEKLFF. In nucleotides, the CDR3 is TGTGCCAGCAGCCTAACCGGGGGAACTAATGAAAAACTGTTTTTT.